What follows are 5 T cell receptor beta chains derived from one specimen sequenced in a study of early T cells in non-severe SARS-CoV-2 infection. TCRdb redid the calling of the 5' RACE reads with MiXCR, one entry per CDR3 protein. The sample records around 67,000 distinct CDR3 sequences, roughly 12% being singletons. Sequencing input: whole blood. These receptors all stem from an adult who was a healthcare worker with PCR-confirmed SARS-CoV-2 infection or an uninfected control (not recorded which).

This clonotype showed up many times. The rearrangement links TRBV7-3 to TRBJ2-7; no clear D. V shed 5 bases and J shed 0 bases, with 14 bases lying between them. The CDR3 is made up of 15 amino acids. Germline-derived CDR1 and CDR2 are SGHTA and FQGTGA. CDR3 sequence: CASSPRQASSYEQYF. The CDR3 coding sequence is TGTGCCAGCAGCCCCAGACAAGCAAGCTCCTACGAGCAGTACTTC.

V and J are TRBV6-5 and TRBJ2-2; maybe TRBD1 (6 bases). Germline V lookup: CDR1 MNHEY, CDR2 SVGAGI. The CDR3 is 16 residues long. V shed 6 bases and J shed 1 base, with 15 bases lying between them. CDR3 DNA sequence: TGTGCCAGCAGCAGAGGGGACACGCTGAACACCGGGGAGCTGTTTTTT. Translating gives CASSRGDTLNTGELFF.

This clonotype has ten or more counts. This chain connects TRBV18 to TRBJ2-7; D is uncertain. The germline CDR1 and CDR2 sequences are KGHSH and LQKENI. This CDR3 contains 13 residues. Trimming removed 3 bases from V and 3 bases from J, with 9 bases in between. The DNA of the CDR3 is TGTGCCAGCTCACCGACACTGAGCTACGAGCAGTACTTC. This translates into CASSPTLSYEQYF.

Concerning this clonotype: The junction shows a germline mismatch at one end, possibly a read error. CDR3 residues: CASSPQGFLHSPHHF. In nucleotides, the CDR3 is TGTGCCAGCAGTCCCCAGGGGTTTTTGCATTCACCCCACCACTTT. The V call is TRBV2, the J call TRBJ1-6, with D possibly matching TRBD1 (6 bases). The CDR3 sequence is 15 residues long. Germline CDR1 reads SNHLY; CDR2 reads FYNNEI.

This rearrangement joins TRBV20-1 to TRBJ2-5; 10 bases agree with TRBD2. Germline-derived CDR1 and CDR2 are DFQATT and SNEGSKA (reference sequence). The CDR3 extends over 14 amino acids. The J segment lost 1 base and the V segment lost 3 bases, leaving 2 bases of the junction unmatched. The CDR3 reads CSARKRGGQETQYF. CDR3 nucleotides: TGCAGTGCTAGGAAGCGGGGGGGCCAAGAGACCCAGTACTTC.